A single sample is the source of the 12 T cell receptor beta chains below, sequenced in a study of blood T cell repertoires in COVID-19 (dated by TCRdb to 2018 to 2020). Receptors were amplified or captured by the immunoSEQ multiplex PCR assay. The clones in this table, taken by TCRdb from immuneACCESS, are in-frame only. Not every clone is retained; where verified, under half of the shortfall comes from an unresolved V gene, and the cause of the rest is unknown. Present in this sample are about 90,000 clones, 89% of which were seen just once. Clones ranked in the top ten supply around 2.8% of the sample. The sample was peripheral blood. These receptors came from a man in his fifties or sixties with COVID-19, enrolled during active disease.

The chain joins TRBV6-5 to TRBJ1-5; the match to TRBD1 covers 7 bases. Looked up from germline, CDR1 is MNHEY and CDR2 is SVGAGI. The CDR3 is 14 residues long. With V trimmed by 11 bases and J by 0 bases, 7 bases remained unmatched. CDR3 sequence (DNA): TGTGCCCCTAGGGGGACAGATAGCAATCAGCCCCAGCATTTT. This encodes CAPRGTDSNQPQHF.

The V call is TRBV25-1, the J call TRBJ1-3; the D gene is possibly TRBD1 (5 bases). The CDR3 has 14 amino acids. Looked up from germline, CDR1 is MGHDK and CDR2 is SYGVNS. The ends were cut back, 8 bases at V and 7 bases at J, with 18 bases in the middle. CDR3 amino acids: CASGQPGATNTIYF. In DNA, the CDR3 is TGTGCCAGCGGACAACCGGGAGCCACTAACACCATATATTTT.

The chain couples TRBV14 to TRBJ1-6, with D tentatively TRBD1 (5 bases). This CDR3 contains 13 residues. The V end was cut by 2 bases, the J end by 14 bases, with 13 bases between. From germline, CDR1 is SGHDN and CDR2 FVKESK. CDR3 nucleotide sequence: TGTGCCAGCAGCCAATATCAGGGCGGGACCCTCCACTTT. It is translated as CASSQYQGGTLHF.

The chain has TRBV28 and TRBJ1-2, with D perhaps TRBD1 (5 bases). Germline-derived CDR1 and CDR2 are MDHEN and SYDVKM. CDR3 length: 12 amino acids. V lost 2 bases, J lost 6 bases, and 7 bases lay in between. In nucleotides, the CDR3 is TGTGCCAGCAGTTTACAAGGGGATGGCTACACCTTC. Its protein product is CASSLQGDGYTF.

In its sample, this clone was seen once. This chain uses TRBV15 with TRBJ1-1; 8 nucleotides match TRBD1. From germline, CDR1 is LNHNV and CDR2 YYDKDF (reference sequence). The CDR3 runs 16 residues. With V trimmed by 4 bases and J by 1 base, 8 bases remained unmatched. The CDR3, as DNA: TGTGCCACCAGCACCCCCGACAGGGGAAGGAACACTGAAGCTTTCTTT. It yields the protein CATSTPDRGRNTEAFF.

This sequence joins TRBV11-1 and TRBJ2-1; D possibly corresponds to TRBD1 (6 bases). The CDR3 covers 13 residues. Trimming cost V 5 bases and J 12 bases, with 17 bases left between them. Per germline, CDR1 SGHAT and CDR2 FQDESV (reference sequence). CDR3 bases: TGTGCCAGCAGCAACCTGAGGGGGTACGGGCAGTTCTTC. It translates to CASSNLRGYGQFF.

The J gene is TRBJ2-7, the V gene TRBV27; 11 nucleotides align to TRBD2. The CDR3 length is 17 residues. CDR1 is MNHEY and CDR2 is SMNVEV in the germline V gene (reference sequence). The V and J ends lost 0 bases and 4 bases, in that order; junction bases with no gene match: 8. CDR3 loop: CASSLSMTSGAPYEQYF. CDR3 coding DNA: TGTGCCAGCAGTTTATCGATGACTAGCGGGGCACCTTACGAGCAGTACTTC.

The chain uses TRBV14 and TRBJ2-7; D is possibly TRBD2 (7 bases). This CDR3 is 13 amino acids long. Germline V CDR1 and CDR2: SGHDN, FVKESK. V lost 4 bases and J 7 bases, leaving 14 bases between the germline ends. The CDR3 is CASSLRGAGEQYF. The CDR3 DNA sequence: TGTGCCAGCAGCCTACGGGGGGCTGGTGAGCAGTACTTC.

V is TRBV25-1 and J is TRBJ1-1; possible D gene TRBD1, 6 bases. Trimming left V 5 bases short and J 4 bases short, with 17 bases between. The CDR3 contains 15 residues. The germline CDR1 and CDR2 sequences are MGHDK and SYGVNS. CDR3 DNA sequence: TGTGCCAGCAGTTCCTACGGGGGGCTCCTCACTGAAGCTTTCTTT. Translating it yields CASSSYGGLLTEAFF.

This chain links TRBV21-1 with TRBJ2-4; TRBD1, the D gene given by the table, was not confirmed from the DNA. TRBV21-1 is a pseudogene. The CDR3 runs to 14 residues. Written as DNA, the CDR3 is TGTGCCAGCAGCAAGTCAGGGGCCAAAAACATTCAGTACTTC. Translating it yields CASSKSGAKNIQYF.

The chain uses TRBV3-1 (or the pseudogene TRBV3-2) and TRBJ1-6; TRBD1 might be the D (6 bases). The CDR3 is made up of 15 amino acids. Germline V lookup: CDR1 LGHDT, CDR2 YNNKEL (reference sequence). Between the trimmed V and J ends, which lost 2 bases and 7 bases, there was a span of 12 bases. The CDR3 nucleotides are TGTGCCAGCAGCCAAATTTCCAGGGGCAATTCACCCCTCCACTTT. Its translation is CASSQISRGNSPLHF.

This clone occurred once. The rearrangement uses TRBV5-5 and TRBJ1-5; 11 bases line up with TRBD1. Germline lookup yields CDR1 SGHKS and CDR2 YYEKEE (reference sequence). Germline trimming cut 4 bases from V and 12 bases from J; bases unmatched to any gene: 9. The CDR3 runs to 14 residues. The DNA of the CDR3 is TGTGCCAGCAGCGAGGACAGGGGGCTCCAGATCCAGCATTTT. Translating it yields CASSEDRGLQIQHF.